The rows below give T cell receptor beta chains drawn from one sample of a study of CD8 T cells in Susac syndrome. Via MiXCR, TCRdb re-called the immunoSEQ multiplex PCR reads, giving one row per CDR3 protein. This sample has some 300,000 distinct CDR3 sequences; about 85% occur once, and the top ten carry over 0.095%. The specimen sequenced was CD8+ T cells from PBMCs. The receptors were sampled from a human donor with multiple sclerosis. Each CDR3 is given with its conserved first and last residue. Fields, in order: CDR3 protein, CDR3 DNA, V gene, J gene, D gene, clone size. The D gene is left open where the match is weak. The size entry is marked missing in some rows and otherwise reads once, few, many or a size class.

CASSDYKRGYEQYF	TGTGCCAGCAGTGACTATAAGCGGGGCTACGAGCAGTACTTC	TRBV6-4	TRBJ2-7	TRBD2	once
CSARDGGAGSSYNSPLHF	TGCAGTGCTAGAGATGGGGGAGCCGGCAGCTCCTATAATTCACCCCTCCACTTT	TRBV20-1	TRBJ1-6	.	.
CASGKDRTSGGDGETQYF	TGTGCCAGTGGAAAGGATAGAACTAGCGGGGGGGACGGGGAGACCCAGTACTTC	TRBV19	TRBJ2-5	TRBD2	.
CASSPRNNEQFF	TGTGCCAGCAGTCCAAGAAACAATGAGCAGTTCTTC	TRBV12-3/TRBV12-4	TRBJ2-1	.	.
CASSSERFEQYF	TGTGCCAGCAGCTCCGAACGTTTCGAGCAGTACTTC	TRBV7-6	TRBJ2-7	.	.
CASKPGQTYNEQFF	TGTGCCAGCAAACCGGGACAGACATACAATGAGCAGTTCTTC	TRBV27	TRBJ2-1	TRBD1	.
CASSRVAGAFQETQYF	TGTGCCAGCAGTCGGGTAGCGGGAGCCTTCCAAGAGACCCAGTACTTC	TRBV12-3/TRBV12-4	TRBJ2-5	TRBD2	.
CASSSGLAGVDNEQFF	TGTGCCAGCAGCTCAGGACTAGCGGGAGTCGACAATGAGCAGTTCTTC	TRBV7-9	TRBJ2-1	TRBD2	.
CASSFTGTRDGETQYF	TGTGCCAGCAGTTTTACTGGGACTAGGGACGGAGAGACCCAGTACTTC	TRBV28	TRBJ2-5	TRBD2	.
CASAWDSSYEQYF	TGTGCCAGTGCGTGGGACAGCAGCTACGAGCAGTACTTC	TRBV19	TRBJ2-7	TRBD1	.
CASSFNPAYEQYF	TGTGCCAGCAGTTTCAACCCGGCCTACGAGCAGTACTTC	TRBV12-3/TRBV12-4	TRBJ2-7	.	.